A selection of T cell receptor beta chains follows, all from one sample in a study of beta chain features in type 1 diabetes. Some clones are missing from TCRdb's copy, which holds only in-frame ones; the method was immunoSEQ multiplex PCR. The sample includes under 400,000 clones, approximately 12% of them seen just once. The sample consisted of naive CD4+ T cells from blood. The receptors originated from a woman between 18 and 29 years old with type 1 diabetes. Both conserved end residues are part of each CDR3. The D gene is left open where the match is weak. Size is omitted from some rows. Given values are once, few, many or a class for expanded clones.

clone size	V gene	J gene	D gene	CDR3 protein	CDR3 DNA
.	TRBV7-9	TRBJ2-1	TRBD1	CASSEQGAGEQFF	TGTGCCAGCAGCGAACAGGGGGCTGGTGAGCAGTTCTTC
few	TRBV19	TRBJ1-5	.	CASSAGHIQPQHF	TGTGCCAGTAGTGCTGGACATATTCAGCCCCAGCATTTT
few	TRBV7-2	TRBJ2-1	TRBD1	CASSQTKGANEQFF	TGTGCCAGCAGCCAAACAAAGGGGGCGAATGAGCAGTTCTTC
few	TRBV4-3	TRBJ1-4	TRBD1	CASSPGQLEEKLFF	TGCGCCAGCAGCCCGGGACAGCTGGAGGAAAAACTGTTTTTT
.	TRBV29-1	TRBJ2-5	TRBD2	CSGMRAGAQETQYF	TGCAGCGGCATGAGAGCGGGGGCCCAAGAGACCCAGTACTTC
few	TRBV28	TRBJ1-2	.	CASSFTAAGYTF	TGTGCCAGCAGTTTCACTGCCGCAGGCTACACCTTC
few	TRBV7-9	TRBJ1-2	.	CASSVAPAVSNYGYTF	TGTGCCAGCAGCGTCGCCCCCGCGGTTTCTAACTATGGCTACACCTTC
.	TRBV28	TRBJ2-1	TRBD2	CASTRATSGSREQFF	TGTGCCAGCACCCGAGCGACTAGCGGGAGTCGTGAGCAGTTCTTC
few	TRBV4-3	TRBJ2-2	.	CASPPTASNTGELFF	TGCGCCAGCCCCCCGACAGCGTCGAACACCGGGGAGCTGTTTTTT
.	TRBV5-6	TRBJ1-2	TRBD1	CASSLDPDRGGYTF	TGTGCCAGCAGCTTGGATCCTGACAGGGGTGGCTACACCTTC
few	TRBV19	TRBJ2-1	TRBD2	CASSMGLAGVQQFF	TGTGCCAGTAGTATGGGACTAGCGGGGGTTCAGCAGTTCTTC
few	TRBV19	TRBJ2-5	.	CASKNREETQYF	TGTGCCAGTAAGAACAGGGAGGAGACCCAGTACTTC
few	TRBV28	TRBJ2-1	TRBD2	CASISGASSYNEQFF	TGTGCCAGCATAAGCGGGGCGAGCTCCTACAATGAGCAGTTCTTC
.	TRBV19	TRBJ1-2	.	CAAFQAPYGYTF	TGTGCCGCGTTCCAAGCCCCCTATGGCTACACCTTC
.	TRBV5-1	TRBJ2-3	TRBD2	CASDEGLAGTDTQYF	TGCGCCAGCGACGAGGGTCTAGCGGGAACAGATACGCAGTATTTT
.	TRBV6-5	TRBJ1-2	.	CASSWGVWDGYTF	TGTGCCAGCAGTTGGGGAGTGTGGGATGGCTACACCTTC
.	TRBV6-1	TRBJ2-5	TRBD1	CASSPSGQEETQYF	TGTGCCAGCAGTCCTAGTGGACAGGAAGAGACCCAGTACTTC
.	TRBV15	TRBJ2-5	TRBD1	CATSRGGTGQETQYF	TGTGCCACCAGCAGAGGGGGGACAGGCCAAGAGACCCAGTACTTC
few	TRBV6-5	TRBJ1-1	.	CASSYSGATEAFF	TGTGCCAGCAGTTACTCAGGGGCCACTGAAGCTTTCTTT